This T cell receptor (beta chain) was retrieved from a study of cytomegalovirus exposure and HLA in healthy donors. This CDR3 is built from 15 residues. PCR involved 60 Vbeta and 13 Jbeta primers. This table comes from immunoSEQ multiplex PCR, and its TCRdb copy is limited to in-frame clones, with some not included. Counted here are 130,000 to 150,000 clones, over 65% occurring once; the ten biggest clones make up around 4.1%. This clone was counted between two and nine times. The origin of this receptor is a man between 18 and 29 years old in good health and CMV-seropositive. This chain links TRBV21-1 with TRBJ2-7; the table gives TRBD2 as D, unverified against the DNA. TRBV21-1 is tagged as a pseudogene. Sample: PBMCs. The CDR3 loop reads CASSTQRGGPYEQYF. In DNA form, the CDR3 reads TGTGCCAGCAGCACCCAGCGGGGGGGCCCCTACGAGCAGTACTTC.